This T cell receptor beta chain appears in the sequencing data of a study of shared clonotypes between healthy human individuals. Findings and caveats of the study: Only a few donors were included, so the genetic and exposure-history diversity represented was limited. Tissue TCR repertoires likely differ from these blood-only repertoires.

Unmatched junction bases numbered 1, after V lost 3 bases and J lost 3 bases. The CDR3 covers 14 residues. CDR1 is SGHDN, CDR2 FVKESK, per germline. Only CD45RO-negative cells positively selected for CCR7 counted as naive CD8 cells, so terminally differentiated effector memory CD45RA+ cells were excluded. Assay runs were performed at deep level. It was around 190 ng DNA, 28,000 or so T cell genomes, that sorted-subset replicate PCRs used. Method: immunoSEQ multiplex PCR; TCRdb's copy keeps in-frame clones and lacks some. Of 800,000 to 950,000 clones listed, around 96% are singletons. About this clone itself: Its target is not known.

The rearrangement links TRBV14 to TRBJ2-5; 10 bases are shared with TRBD1. The sequence was collected from a man aged 25-45 years in good health. The sequenced material came from naive CD8+ T cells sorted from blood. Here the CDR3 DNA reads TGTGCCAGCAGCCAGGGGACAGGGGAAGAGACCCAGTACTTC. It yields the protein CASSQGTGEETQYF. The variable domain in full, with the rest retrieved from reference TRBV14 and TRBJ2-5, is EAGVTQFPSHSVIEKGQTVTLRCDPISGHDNLYWYRRVMGKEIKFLLHFVKESKQDESGMPNNRFLAERTGGTYSTLKVQPAELEDSGVYFCASSQGTGEETQYFGPGTRLLVL.